Listed here are 13 T cell receptor beta chains from one sample, sequenced in a study of T cell repertoires in cytomegalovirus infection. The antigens for these receptors are not known. TCRdb recomputed calls from the reads with MiXCR, one row per CDR3 protein. The data hold roughly 220,000 distinct CDR3 sequences, with around 35% observed a single time. Material: CD8+ T cells from cultured PBMCs, obtained from culture after CMV antigen stimulation. These receptors were collected from a human donor in good health (CMV status not recorded). Some clones in this sample may be carry-over from other donors' samples.

The DNA for the CDR3 is TGTGCCAGCAGTTACTCGGGAGGGGGACTCAACTATGGCTACACCTTC. Its protein is CASSYSGGGLNYGYTF. V usage is TRBV6-8 and J usage is TRBJ1-2, with D possibly being TRBD1 (6 bases). Deletions cut 0 bases from V and 2 bases from J, with 13 bases between. Germline V CDR1 and CDR2: MNHGY, SAAAGT. The CDR3 consists of 16 residues.

V and J are TRBV27 and TRBJ1-1; D unresolved. The germline V gene has CDR1 MNHEY and CDR2 SMNVEV (reference sequence). The CDR3 extends over 14 amino acids. Trimming shortened V by 5 bases and J by 5 bases, and 15 bases separated the two germline ends. CDR3 protein: CASSPRTGRTEAFF. The CDR3 bases are TGTGCCAGCAGTCCCCGGACGGGTAGGACTGAAGCTTTCTTT.

This clonotype occurred a few times. The gene calls are TRBV7-6 and TRBJ1-1; 9 nucleotides align to TRBD1. V was clipped by 6 bases and J by 6 bases; unmatched bases: 5. The CDR3 totals 13 residues. Germline CDR1 SGHVS, CDR2 FNYEAQ. This chain's CDR3 is CASRLGQGPEAFF. In DNA form, the CDR3 reads TGTGCCAGCAGACTTGGACAGGGGCCTGAAGCTTTCTTT.

This clonotype has a handful of counts. An end of the junction does not agree with germline; a read error may underlie this. The chain has TRBV4-1 and TRBJ2-1; 9 positions match TRBD2. The CDR3 spans 17 residues. The V gene's germline CDR1 is MGHRA and CDR2 YSYEKL. Here the CDR3 reads CASSQRSSGVYYNEQFF. CDR3 nucleotides: TGTGCCAGCAGCCAAAGGTCTAGCGGGGTTTACTACAATGAGCAGTTCTTC.

The rearrangement uses TRBV12-3 or TRBV12-4 and TRBJ2-1; TRBD2 agrees at 8 bases. V was clipped by 3 bases and J by 6 bases; unmatched bases: 4. The CDR3 loop spans 14 amino acids. In DNA, the CDR3 is TGTGCCAGCAGTTTTTCGGGGGGGCTCAATGAGCAGTTCTTC. It specifies CASSFSGGLNEQFF.

The V gene is TRBV7-9, the J gene TRBJ1-1, with D possibly being TRBD1 (5 bases). Germline V gene sequence: CDR1 SEHNR, CDR2 FQNEAQ (reference sequence). The ends were cut back, 7 bases at V and 1 base at J, with 19 bases in the middle. The CDR3 runs 16 residues. The DNA of the CDR3 is TGTGCCAGCATCCTTAGTGGGGTCGGGGGGAACACTGAAGCTTTCTTT. This sequence encodes CASILSGVGGNTEAFF.

This clonotype came up once. The chain couples TRBV7-9 to TRBJ2-5, with TRBD2 as a possible D gene (6 bases). V dropped 1 base and J dropped 2 bases, with 11 bases sitting between them. This CDR3 is 15 amino acids long. Germline CDR1 reads SEHNR; CDR2 reads FQNEAQ (reference sequence). The CDR3 coding sequence is TGTGCCAGCAGCTTAGGAGGGGACTTTCAAGAGACCCAGTACTTC. Translating gives CASSLGGDFQETQYF.

The chain links TRBV6-1 to TRBJ1-5, with 7 nucleotides matching TRBD1. Germline V lookup: CDR1 MNHNS, CDR2 SASEGT. The ends lost 1 base at V and 5 bases at J; junction bases unmatched: 5. There are 15 residues in the CDR3. CDR3 nucleotide sequence: TGTGCCAGCAGTGAAGTGAGACAGGGTTATCAGCCCCAGCATTTT. Amino acid sequence: CASSEVRQGYQPQHF.

This clonotype was seen a single time. The chain employs TRBV5-4 and TRBJ2-2, with 11 bases matching TRBD1. The CDR3 runs 16 residues. Germline CDR1 is SGHNT and CDR2 is YYREEE (reference sequence). The V segment lost 4 bases and the J segment 4 bases; nucleotides outside the gene matches: 6. CDR3 in amino acids: CASSEGQGVATGELFF. CDR3 DNA sequence: TGTGCCAGCAGCGAGGGACAGGGGGTTGCCACCGGGGAGCTGTTTTTT.

V usage is TRBV19 and J usage is TRBJ2-1; D uncertain. The germline V gene encodes CDR1 LNHDA and CDR2 SQIVND (reference sequence). CDR3 length: 16 residues. Trimming left V 4 bases short and J 0 bases short, with 13 bases between. Here the CDR3 DNA reads TGTGCCAGTAGTACCCCCGAGACGGGCTCCTACAATGAGCAGTTCTTC. As protein: CASSTPETGSYNEQFF.

The J gene is TRBJ2-5, the V gene TRBV28; either TRBD1 or TRBD2 may fit D (5 bases each). CDR1 is MDHEN and CDR2 is SYDVKM in the germline V gene. V lost 1 base and J 5 bases, leaving 17 bases between the germline ends. The CDR3 runs to 16 residues. CDR3 nucleotides: TGTGCCAGCAGTTTATTAGCCGGGGCGCTTATGGAGACCCAGTACTTC. Protein sequence: CASSLLAGALMETQYF.

In its sample, this clonotype was seen once. The V gene is TRBV6-1, the J gene TRBJ2-2, with 7 bases fitting TRBD2. With 0 bases clipped from V and 7 bases from J, the junction kept 2 bases outside the gene matches. This CDR3 is 14 amino acids long. Germline V gene data show CDR1 as MNHNS and CDR2 as SASEGT. CDR3 in DNA: TGTGCCAGCAGTGAAGCGGGGGGGGTCGGGGAGCTGTTTTTT. Translated, it gives CASSEAGGVGELFF.

V and J are TRBV2 and TRBJ2-1; TRBD2 aligns across 9 bases. V shed 10 bases and J 4 bases; nucleotides not matched to a gene: 8. Germline values: CDR1 SNHLY, CDR2 FYNNEI. This CDR3 is built from 14 residues. This CDR3 is CATQRLAEYNEQFF. CDR3 nucleotide sequence: TGTGCCACCCAAAGACTAGCGGAATACAATGAGCAGTTCTTC.